This T cell receptor beta chain was obtained from a study of blood T cell repertoires in COVID-19. Background on the study: The United States, Italy and Spain provided the acute and convalescent COVID-19 samples. From T cells, B-cell-depleted T cells, or PBMCs came the material, which was cDNA or gDNA.

The V segment lost 6 bases and the J segment 4 bases; nucleotides outside the gene matches: 8. The CDR3 extends over 15 amino acids. CDR1 and CDR2 (germline): MNHEY, SVGAGI. In the source study's methods: Amplifying reference gene primers gave estimates of nucleated cell counts. Clones were read by immunoSEQ multiplex PCR, and TCRdb kept only the in-frame ones, dropping some. That table gives V, J and clone size, and the DNA gave D and trimming. The table lists about 400,000 clones, approximately 90% of them singletons. The V call is TRBV6-5, the J call TRBJ1-3; 8 bases are a match to TRBD1. The sequence was obtained from a woman under 40 with active or convalescent COVID-19. Sequenced: peripheral blood. In nucleotides, the CDR3 is TGTGCCAGCAGCGGAATGACAGGGGTGGGAAACACCATATATTTT. It specifies CASSGMTGVGNTIYF.